The rows below give T cell receptor beta chains drawn from one sample of a study of blood T cell repertoires in COVID-19. Profiled with immunoSEQ multiplex PCR; TCRdb holds only in-frame clones, not every one. Here the sample spans more than 300,000 clones, about 91% being singletons. The sequenced material came from peripheral blood. These receptors came from a woman aged 30 to 39 with COVID-19, enrolled during active disease. The CDR3 runs from the conserved cysteine through the conserved F or W. D genes are given only for firm matches. Where a row states a size, it is once, few, many or the class of an expanded clone; other rows omit it.

cdr3_aa: CATSNRDRTHPSDTQYF
cdr3_nt: TGTGCCACCAGCAACCGGGATCGAACCCATCCCTCGGATACGCAGTATTTT
j_call: TRBJ2-3
clone_size: NA
v_call: TRBV15
d_call: NA

cdr3_aa: CASSISGRRDGYTF
cdr3_nt: TGTGCCAGTAGTATATCCGGGAGGCGGGATGGCTACACCTTC
j_call: TRBJ1-2
clone_size: NA
v_call: TRBV19
d_call: NA

cdr3_aa: CASSLFSGGNGELFF
cdr3_nt: TGTGCCAGCAGTTTGTTTAGCGGGGGGAACGGGGAGCTGTTTTTT
j_call: TRBJ2-2
clone_size: few
v_call: TRBV6-5
d_call: TRBD2

cdr3_aa: CSVQGGYYGYTF
cdr3_nt: TGCAGCGTGCAGGGGGGATACTATGGCTACACCTTC
j_call: TRBJ1-2
clone_size: NA
v_call: TRBV29-1
d_call: TRBD1

cdr3_aa: CASSRKESGGNEQFF
cdr3_nt: TGCGCCAGCAGCCGAAAAGAGTCAGGGGGCAATGAGCAGTTCTTC
j_call: TRBJ2-1
clone_size: NA
v_call: TRBV4-1
d_call: TRBD1

cdr3_aa: CASSTRGNYGYTF
cdr3_nt: TGTGCCAGCAGCACCAGGGGGAACTATGGCTACACCTTC
j_call: TRBJ1-2
clone_size: once
v_call: TRBV21-1
d_call: NA

cdr3_aa: CASSIDLSSNQPQHF
cdr3_nt: TGTGCCAGTAGTATAGATCTCAGTAGCAATCAGCCCCAGCATTTT
j_call: TRBJ1-5
clone_size: NA
v_call: TRBV19
d_call: NA

cdr3_aa: CASSWSGVGTDTQYF
cdr3_nt: TGTGCCAGCAGTTGGAGCGGGGTAGGCACAGATACGCAGTATTTT
j_call: TRBJ2-3
clone_size: NA
v_call: TRBV27
d_call: TRBD2

cdr3_aa: CASSLALMRGDKSNIQYF
cdr3_nt: TGTGCCAGCAGCTTAGCGCTTATGCGGGGGGACAAGTCGAACATTCAGTACTTC
j_call: TRBJ2-4
clone_size: NA
v_call: TRBV7-2
d_call: TRBD2

cdr3_aa: CATGLSSYNEQFF
cdr3_nt: TGTGCCACGGGACTCTCCTCCTACAATGAGCAGTTCTTC
j_call: TRBJ2-1
clone_size: NA
v_call: TRBV19
d_call: NA

cdr3_aa: CASSWTGGGLDTQYF
cdr3_nt: TGTGCCAGCAGCTGGACAGGTGGAGGTTTGGATACGCAGTATTTT
j_call: TRBJ2-3
clone_size: NA
v_call: TRBV11-2
d_call: TRBD1

cdr3_aa: CATSNNLGSGGARETQYF
cdr3_nt: TGTGCCACCAGCAACAATCTGGGTAGCGGGGGGGCCCGGGAGACCCAGTACTTC
j_call: TRBJ2-5
clone_size: NA
v_call: TRBV15
d_call: TRBD2

cdr3_aa: CASTLGLQPQHF
cdr3_nt: TGTGCCAGCACTTTGGGGCTTCAGCCCCAGCATTTT
j_call: TRBJ1-5
clone_size: once
v_call: TRBV12-3/TRBV12-4
d_call: NA

cdr3_aa: CASSEDGDSIETQYF
cdr3_nt: TGTGCCAGCAGTGAAGACGGGGACTCGATAGAGACCCAGTACTTC
j_call: TRBJ2-5
clone_size: NA
v_call: TRBV2
d_call: NA

cdr3_aa: CASSHPARGLHGYTF
cdr3_nt: TGCGCCAGCAGCCACCCGGCCAGGGGGCTACATGGCTACACCTTC
j_call: TRBJ1-2
clone_size: once
v_call: TRBV4-1
d_call: TRBD1

cdr3_aa: CASSVVPGGSPLHF
cdr3_nt: TGTGCCAGCAGCGTAGTCCCAGGCGGGTCACCCCTCCACTTT
j_call: TRBJ1-6
clone_size: NA
v_call: TRBV9
d_call: NA

cdr3_aa: CASSVRTRGLQTNEQFF
cdr3_nt: TGTGCCAGCAGCGTACGAACAAGAGGACTACAGACCAATGAGCAGTTCTTC
j_call: TRBJ2-1
clone_size: NA
v_call: TRBV9
d_call: NA

cdr3_aa: CASSTRRGEVFF
cdr3_nt: TGTGCCAGCAGTACCAGACGGGGGGAGGTGTTTTTT
j_call: TRBJ1-4
clone_size: NA
v_call: TRBV6-5
d_call: NA

cdr3_aa: CATMSSGIKTQYF
cdr3_nt: TGTGCCACCATGTCTAGCGGGATAAAGACCCAGTACTTC
j_call: TRBJ2-5
clone_size: NA
v_call: TRBV15
d_call: TRBD2

cdr3_aa: CASSLQGANYGYTF
cdr3_nt: TGCGCCAGCAGCTTGCAGGGGGCTAACTATGGCTACACCTTC
j_call: TRBJ1-2
clone_size: once
v_call: TRBV5-1
d_call: TRBD1

cdr3_aa: CASSLLGVAGGSYNEQFF
cdr3_nt: TGTGCCAGCAGCTTATTAGGAGTAGCGGGGGGCTCCTACAATGAGCAGTTCTTC
j_call: TRBJ2-1
clone_size: NA
v_call: TRBV7-9
d_call: TRBD2

cdr3_aa: CASSPSLRTEAFF
cdr3_nt: TGTGCCAGCTCACCATCGTTGCGGACTGAAGCTTTCTTT
j_call: TRBJ1-1
clone_size: NA
v_call: TRBV18
d_call: NA

cdr3_aa: CASSPSTGGIFGYTF
cdr3_nt: TGTGCCAGCAGCCCCTCGACAGGGGGTATCTTTGGCTACACCTTC
j_call: TRBJ1-2
clone_size: NA
v_call: TRBV7-2
d_call: TRBD1

cdr3_aa: CATSDIEDRGHTEAFF
cdr3_nt: TGTGCCACCAGTGATATCGAGGACAGGGGGCACACTGAAGCTTTCTTT
j_call: TRBJ1-1
clone_size: NA
v_call: TRBV24-1
d_call: TRBD1

cdr3_aa: CASSALDRVGSPLHF
cdr3_nt: TGTGCCAGCTCCGCTTTGGACAGGGTTGGCTCACCCCTCCACTTT
j_call: TRBJ1-6
clone_size: NA
v_call: TRBV6-5
d_call: TRBD1

cdr3_aa: CASSLHGGAGTYEQYF
cdr3_nt: TGTGCCAGCAGTCTACACGGGGGGGCAGGAACGTACGAGCAGTACTTC
j_call: TRBJ2-7
clone_size: NA
v_call: TRBV11-3
d_call: TRBD2

cdr3_aa: CASSLEASGAYGELFF
cdr3_nt: TGTGCCAGCAGCTTAGAGGCTAGCGGGGCGTACGGGGAGCTGTTTTTT
j_call: TRBJ2-2
clone_size: NA
v_call: TRBV7-6
d_call: TRBD2

cdr3_aa: CASSEINGVQGSFSTDTQYF
cdr3_nt: TGTGCCAGCAGTGAAATAAACGGGGTTCAGGGGAGTTTTAGCACAGATACGCAGTATTTT
j_call: TRBJ2-3
clone_size: NA
v_call: TRBV6-1
d_call: NA

cdr3_aa: CASSSRQGLNTEAFF
cdr3_nt: TGTGCCAGCAGTTCCCGACAGGGGTTGAACACTGAAGCTTTCTTT
j_call: TRBJ1-1
clone_size: NA
v_call: TRBV2
d_call: TRBD1

cdr3_aa: CASSYQANTEAFF
cdr3_nt: TGTGCCAGCAGTTATCAGGCGAACACTGAAGCTTTCTTT
j_call: TRBJ1-1
clone_size: NA
v_call: TRBV6-5
d_call: NA

cdr3_aa: CASSNFPGQGDQPQHF
cdr3_nt: TGTGCCAGCAGTAACTTTCCGGGACAGGGCGATCAGCCCCAGCATTTT
j_call: TRBJ1-5
clone_size: NA
v_call: TRBV2
d_call: TRBD1

cdr3_aa: CASSAQDSRFF
cdr3_nt: TGTGCCAGCAGCGCTCAGGACAGTCGGTTCTTC
j_call: TRBJ2-1
clone_size: NA
v_call: TRBV7-9
d_call: NA

cdr3_aa: CASSLDTMNTEAFF
cdr3_nt: TGTGCCAGCAGCTTGGACACAATGAACACTGAAGCTTTCTTT
j_call: TRBJ1-1
clone_size: NA
v_call: TRBV5-4
d_call: NA

cdr3_aa: CATERAESYEQYF
cdr3_nt: TGTGCCACCGAGCGGGCGGAATCCTACGAGCAGTACTTC
j_call: TRBJ2-7
clone_size: once
v_call: TRBV6-5
d_call: NA

cdr3_aa: CASSFAGGNQPQHF
cdr3_nt: TGTGCCAGCAGCTTCGCAGGGGGTAATCAGCCCCAGCATTTT
j_call: TRBJ1-5
clone_size: NA
v_call: TRBV7-2
d_call: TRBD1

cdr3_aa: CASSLGKGQGAEAFF
cdr3_nt: TGTGCCAGCAGCTTAGGAAAAGGTCAAGGGGCTGAAGCTTTCTTT
j_call: TRBJ1-1
clone_size: NA
v_call: TRBV13
d_call: NA

cdr3_aa: CASSLSAGGSLYGYTF
cdr3_nt: TGTGCCAGCAGTTTATCGGCAGGGGGCTCCCTATATGGCTACACCTTC
j_call: TRBJ1-2
clone_size: NA
v_call: TRBV27
d_call: TRBD1

cdr3_aa: CASSLSGSPDTQYF
cdr3_nt: TGCGCCAGCAGCTTGAGCGGTAGCCCAGATACGCAGTATTTT
j_call: TRBJ2-3
clone_size: NA
v_call: TRBV5-1
d_call: NA

cdr3_aa: CASSPRLAGVEETQYF
cdr3_nt: TGTGCCAGCAGCCCGCGACTAGCGGGGGTAGAAGAGACCCAGTACTTC
j_call: TRBJ2-5
clone_size: NA
v_call: TRBV11-3
d_call: TRBD2

cdr3_aa: CASSQDQNSPLHF
cdr3_nt: TGCGCCAGCAGCCAAGATCAGAATTCACCCCTCCACTTT
j_call: TRBJ1-6
clone_size: NA
v_call: TRBV4-3
d_call: NA

cdr3_aa: CASKPGANFNPGELFF
cdr3_nt: TGTGCCAGTAAACCGGGAGCTAATTTTAACCCCGGGGAGCTGTTTTTT
j_call: TRBJ2-2
clone_size: NA
v_call: TRBV19
d_call: NA

cdr3_aa: CASSYTGKNSPLHF
cdr3_nt: TGTGCCAGCAGTTATACAGGCAAAAATTCACCCCTCCACTTT
j_call: TRBJ1-6
clone_size: NA
v_call: TRBV27
d_call: NA

cdr3_aa: CASSPRGFGDEQYF
cdr3_nt: TGTGCCAGCAGCCCGCGGGGTTTCGGGGACGAGCAGTACTTC
j_call: TRBJ2-7
clone_size: NA
v_call: TRBV5-6
d_call: NA

cdr3_aa: CASRGGLSYNEQFF
cdr3_nt: TGTGCCAGCAGAGGGGGCCTCTCCTACAATGAGCAGTTCTTC
j_call: TRBJ2-1
clone_size: NA
v_call: TRBV7-2
d_call: TRBD1

cdr3_aa: CASTYQQSYGYTF
cdr3_nt: TGTGCCAGCACCTATCAACAGTCCTATGGCTACACCTTC
j_call: TRBJ1-2
clone_size: NA
v_call: TRBV7-9
d_call: NA

cdr3_aa: CASSLVSSGNTIYF
cdr3_nt: TGTGCCAGCAGTTTGGTGAGCTCTGGAAACACCATATATTTT
j_call: TRBJ1-3
clone_size: NA
v_call: TRBV28
d_call: NA

cdr3_aa: CASSLLVGGQFYGYTF
cdr3_nt: TGCGCCAGCAGCTTGTTGGTCGGGGGGCAGTTCTATGGCTACACCTTC
j_call: TRBJ1-2
clone_size: once
v_call: TRBV5-1
d_call: NA

cdr3_aa: CASRSRTLAGGTYNEQFF
cdr3_nt: TGTGCAAGTCGCTCCCGAACCTTAGCGGGGGGTACCTACAATGAGCAGTTCTTC
j_call: TRBJ2-1
clone_size: NA
v_call: TRBV12-2
d_call: NA

cdr3_aa: CASSYYGQRNEQFF
cdr3_nt: TGTGCCAGCTCATACTACGGACAGCGGAATGAGCAGTTCTTC
j_call: TRBJ2-1
clone_size: NA
v_call: TRBV18
d_call: NA

cdr3_aa: CASSLETGTGMGGEQFF
cdr3_nt: TGTGCCAGCAGTTTGGAGACCGGGACAGGGATGGGTGGTGAGCAGTTCTTC
j_call: TRBJ2-1
clone_size: NA
v_call: TRBV2
d_call: TRBD1

cdr3_aa: CASSPEGFDNSPLHF
cdr3_nt: TGTGCCAGCAGCCCAGAGGGATTCGATAATTCACCCCTCCACTTT
j_call: TRBJ1-6
clone_size: NA
v_call: TRBV11-2
d_call: NA